This T cell receptor (beta chain) was profiled in a study of Graves' ophthalmopathy and Graves' hyperthyroidism. Study outcomes and limitations: For separating ophthalmopathy from stable hyperthyroidism, a 13-signature model gave 85% to 90% sensitivity and 75% to 83% specificity.

A diagnosis was made from clinical symptoms together with serum thyroxine, TRAb, thyroid ultrasound and orbital computed tomography. The PBMCs were taken from approximately 11 ml of fresh peripheral blood. Germline V lookup: CDR1 SGHDN, CDR2 FVKESK. This CDR3 is built from 18 residues. V lost 1 base to trimming and J lost 2 bases, with 21 bases between them. This clonotype has ten or more counts. Its antigen remains unidentified. The authors amplified TCR beta CDR3 regions, and they did so from RNA transcripts for repertoire sequencing. The library came from an HTBI-primed first-round RT-PCR and a second-round multiplex PCR. TCRdb independently ran MiXCR on the multiplex PCR reads; one entry per CDR3 protein. The profile shows approximately 210,000 distinct CDR3 sequences, around 28% of them singletons.

V usage is TRBV14 and J usage is TRBJ2-7, with no clear D. This TCR was sampled from a man between 50 and 59 years old with Graves' ophthalmopathy. The sample consisted of peripheral blood. The CDR3 is CASSQGPLDMAETYEQYF. The CDR3 DNA follows: TGTGCCAGCAGCCAAGGCCCCCTGGATATGGCGGAAACCTACGAGCAGTACTTC. Complete variable domain (other parts from reference TRBV14 and TRBJ2-7): EAGVTQFPSHSVIEKGQTVTLRCDPISGHDNLYWYRRVMGKEIKFLLHFVKESKQDESGMPNNRFLAERTGGTYSTLKVQPAELEDSGVYFCASSQGPLDMAETYEQYFGPGTRLTVT.